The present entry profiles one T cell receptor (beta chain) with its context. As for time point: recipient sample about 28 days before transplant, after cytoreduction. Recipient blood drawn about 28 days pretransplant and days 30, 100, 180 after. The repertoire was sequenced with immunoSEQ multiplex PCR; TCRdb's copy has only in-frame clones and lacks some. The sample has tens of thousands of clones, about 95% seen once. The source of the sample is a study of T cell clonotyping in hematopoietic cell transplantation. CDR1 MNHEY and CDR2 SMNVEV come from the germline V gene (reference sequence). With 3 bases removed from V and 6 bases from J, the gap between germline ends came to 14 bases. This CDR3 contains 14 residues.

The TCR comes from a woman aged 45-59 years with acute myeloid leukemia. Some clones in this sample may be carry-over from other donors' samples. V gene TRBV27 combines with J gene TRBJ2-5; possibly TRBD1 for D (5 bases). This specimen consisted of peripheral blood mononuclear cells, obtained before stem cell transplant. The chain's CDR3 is CASSLSGRWKTQYF. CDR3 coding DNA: TGTGCCAGCAGTTTGTCAGGGCGTTGGAAGACCCAGTACTTC.